This entry lists 30 T cell receptor beta chains sequenced from one sample in a study of shared clonotypes between healthy human individuals. Method: immunoSEQ multiplex PCR; TCRdb's copy keeps in-frame clones and lacks some. The repertoire holds around 1.5 million clones, with 98% as singletons. The sequenced sample consisted of naive CD4+ T cells sorted from blood. Subset: CD45RA+ positively selected. These receptors all stem from a man between 25 and 39 years old in good health.

This chain uses TRBV11-2 with TRBJ2-7; 7 bases are shared with TRBD1. Trimming at V came to 4 bases and at J to 4 bases, leaving 22 bases not matched to a gene. CDR3 length: 19 residues. The V gene's germline CDR1 is SGHAT and CDR2 FQNNGV. The CDR3 nucleotides read TGTGCCAGCAGCTCGGAGTTCCCAGGGGGTGGGTGGGAGCCTTACGAGCAGTACTTC. It yields the protein CASSSEFPGGGWEPYEQYF.

J is TRBJ2-3 and V is TRBV25-1, with TRBD2 identical over 8 bases. Germline V CDR1 and CDR2: MGHDK, SYGVNS. J gave up 3 bases and V 5 bases, and 4 bases lay outside the gene matches. CDR3 size: 14 residues. The CDR3 here is CASSSGGGTDTQYF. CDR3 nucleotides: TGTGCCAGCAGTAGCGGGGGCGGGACAGATACGCAGTATTTT. The variable domain in full, with the rest retrieved from reference TRBV25-1 and TRBJ2-3, is EADIYQTPRYLVIGTGKKITLECSQTMGHDKMYWYQQDPGMELHLIHYSYGVNSTEKGDLSSESTVSRIRTEHFPLTLESARPSHTSQYLCASSSGGGTDTQYFGPGTRLTVL.

The V and J genes are TRBV29-1 and TRBJ1-4; possible D gene TRBD1, 5 bases. Germline V CDR1 and CDR2: SQVTM, ANQGSEA. This CDR3 comprises 14 residues. Deletions cut 5 bases from V and 2 bases from J, with 12 bases between. This CDR3 reads CSVTSWGTNEKLFF. CDR3 coding DNA: TGCAGCGTTACGAGTTGGGGGACTAATGAAAAACTGTTTTTT.

This sequence joins TRBV27 and TRBJ1-5; TRBD1 is a possible D gene (5 bases). Looked up from germline, CDR1 is MNHEY and CDR2 is SMNVEV (reference sequence). Trimming stripped 5 bases from V and 7 bases from J, with 21 bases between. The CDR3 spans 16 residues. The CDR3 DNA reads as TGTGCCAGCAGTCCCCGCCTGATGGCGGGGGACCAGCCCCAGCATTTT. Translated: CASSPRLMAGDQPQHF.

A remark on this clone: The same CDR3 also results from other DNA sequences found in this sample. This chain links TRBV28 with TRBJ2-7; the D is unclear. Germline CDR1 MDHEN, CDR2 SYDVKM. The CDR3 has 11 residues. Trimming removed 6 bases from V and 6 bases from J, with 9 bases in between. The CDR3 reads CASSILGEQYF. The CDR3 DNA is TGTGCCAGCAGCATCCTCGGCGAGCAGTACTTC.

This rearrangement joins TRBV5-1 to TRBJ2-7, with D maybe TRBD1 (5 bases). Between the trimmed V and J ends, which lost 4 bases and 1 base, there was a span of 9 bases. This CDR3 has 13 amino acids. Germline CDR1 reads SGHRS; CDR2 reads YFSETQ. This CDR3 reads CASSPDTSYEQYF. As DNA, the CDR3 is TGCGCCAGCAGCCCGGACACGTCCTACGAGCAGTACTTC.

This clone appeared once. The rearrangement joins TRBV9 to TRBJ2-1, with 11 bases that match TRBD2. The J segment lost 5 bases and the V segment lost 2 bases, leaving 9 bases of the junction unmatched. The CDR3 has 17 residues. Germline V gene sequence: CDR1 SGDLS, CDR2 YYNGEE. The CDR3 region has the DNA TGTGCCAGCAGCGTCGCTAGAGGGACTAGCGGAAACAATGAGCAGTTCTTC. This codes for CASSVARGTSGNNEQFF.

The genes are TRBV29-1 and TRBJ2-5; D is uncertain. Germline V lookup: CDR1 SQVTM, CDR2 ANQGSEA. The V end was cut by 6 bases, the J end by 5 bases, with 16 bases between. CDR3 length: 13 amino acids. The CDR3 DNA reads as TGCAGCGTACCACGTTGGGCTGGGGAGACCCAGTACTTC. It translates to CSVPRWAGETQYF. Complete variable domain (other parts from reference TRBV29-1 and TRBJ2-5): SAVISQKPSRDICQRGTSLTIQCQVDSQVTMMFWYRQQPGQSLTLIATANQGSEATYESGFVIDKFPISRPNLTFSTLTVSNMSPEDSSIYLCSVPRWAGETQYFGPGTRLLVL.

The gene calls are TRBV18 and TRBJ1-5, with D possibly being TRBD1 (6 bases). The CDR3 contains 14 residues. V was pared by 5 bases and J by 3 bases, with 11 bases between. The germline V gene encodes CDR1 KGHSH and CDR2 LQKENI. The CDR3 sequence: CASSLTGINQPQHF. The CDR3 coding sequence is TGTGCCAGCTCATTGACAGGAATCAATCAGCCCCAGCATTTT.

V and J are TRBV9 and TRBJ2-3, with 9 bases that match TRBD2. V dropped 3 bases and J dropped 6; count of bases not matched to a gene: 8. CDR3 length: 15 amino acids. CDR1 SGDLS and CDR2 YYNGEE come from the germline V gene. The CDR3 DNA reads TGTGCCAGCAGCGGACTAGCGGCACTAAGGGATACGCAGTATTTT. As protein: CASSGLAALRDTQYF.

As to this clone: The same CDR3 is also encoded by other DNA sequences in this sample. The V and J genes are TRBV5-4 and TRBJ2-2; the D gene is possibly TRBD1 (5 bases). V lost 0 bases and J lost 2, with 8 bases in between. The CDR3 has 15 amino acids. Germline-derived CDR1 and CDR2 are SGHNT and YYREEE (reference sequence). This CDR3 is CASSLDRTNTGELFF. CDR3 nucleotide sequence: TGTGCCAGCAGCTTGGACAGGACCAACACCGGGGAGCTGTTTTTT. The variable domain in full, with the rest retrieved from reference TRBV5-4 and TRBJ2-2, is ETGVTQSPTHLIKTRGQQVTLRCSSQSGHNTVSWYQQALGQGPQFIFQYYREEENGRGNFPPRFSGLQFPNYSSELNVNALELDDSALYLCASSLDRTNTGELFFGEGSRLTVL.

V is TRBV5-4 and J is TRBJ2-1, with D perhaps matching TRBD1 or TRBD2 (6 bases each). V was shortened by 4 bases and J by 5 bases, with 16 bases between the two germline ends. Germline CDR1 and CDR2: SGHNT and YYREEE (reference sequence). The CDR3 is made up of 15 amino acids. The CDR3 loop reads CASSEGGVGNNEQFF. The CDR3 nucleotides read TGTGCCAGCAGCGAGGGGGGAGTCGGTAACAATGAGCAGTTCTTC.

The J gene is TRBJ2-1, the V gene TRBV7-9, with TRBD2 matching over 7 bases. Trimming at V came to 4 bases and at J to 8 bases, leaving 14 bases not matched to a gene. The CDR3 is made up of 16 amino acids. Germline V gives CDR1 SEHNR, CDR2 FQNEAQ (reference sequence). The CDR3 here is CASSSRLAVGSHEQFF. The DNA for the CDR3 is TGTGCCAGCAGCTCGCGACTAGCTGTAGGGTCACATGAGCAGTTCTTC.

V usage is TRBV2 and J usage is TRBJ2-2; D ambiguous. CDR1 is SNHLY, CDR2 FYNNEI, per germline. The germline V and J ends were trimmed by 2 bases and 1 base, with 8 bases remaining between them. The CDR3 consists of 15 residues. CDR3 bases: TGTGCCAGCAGTGAAAGTAGGTTGAACACCGGGGAGCTGTTTTTT. Protein product: CASSESRLNTGELFF.

The chain joins TRBV7-9 to TRBJ2-7, with TRBD2 matching over 8 bases. From germline, CDR1 is SEHNR and CDR2 FQNEAQ (reference sequence). The CDR3 spans 17 residues. Germline trimming cut 4 bases from V and 0 bases from J; bases unmatched to any gene: 11. The CDR3 DNA sequence: TGTGCCAGCAGCTGGGGGGGGCTAGCGGGTAGCTCCTACGAGCAGTACTTC. Translated: CASSWGGLAGSSYEQYF.

This rearrangement joins TRBV28 to TRBJ2-2; possibly TRBD1 for D (5 bases). The CDR3 is made up of 16 amino acids. Germline V gives CDR1 MDHEN, CDR2 SYDVKM. V lost 3 bases and J 7 bases, leaving 18 bases between the germline ends. DNA for the CDR3: TGTGCCAGCAGTTTCCAAGGGGTCCAATTAGTCGGGGAGCTGTTTTTT. Its protein product is CASSFQGVQLVGELFF. Using reference TRBV28 and TRBJ2-2 for the parts outside the CDR3, the full variable domain is DVKVTQSSRYLVKRTGEKVFLECVQDMDHENMFWYRQDPGLGLRLIYFSYDVKMKEKGDIPEGYSVSREKKERFSLILESASTNQTSMYLCASSFQGVQLVGELFFGEGSRLTVL.

This clone was counted between two and nine times. The same CDR3 can be traced to other DNA sequences in this sample. The genes are TRBV7-2 and TRBJ2-3, with D unresolved. Germline loops: CDR1 SGHTA, CDR2 FQGNSA. This CDR3 is built from 12 residues. Trimming pared 3 bases from V and 1 base from J, leaving 2 bases between. CDR3 DNA sequence: TGTGCCAGCAGCTTCCGCACAGATACGCAGTATTTT. Translating gives CASSFRTDTQYF.

The J gene is TRBJ2-1, the V gene TRBV18; D perhaps matches TRBD2 (6 bases). Looked up from germline, CDR1 is KGHSH and CDR2 is LQKENI. Trimming left V 5 bases short and J 8 bases short, with 22 bases between. The CDR3 length is 16 residues. CDR3 residues: CASSAGTQPAVYEQFF. The CDR3 bases are TGTGCCAGCTCAGCCGGGACTCAACCTGCAGTGTATGAGCAGTTCTTC. The entire variable domain, with the rest obtained from reference TRBV18 and TRBJ2-1, is as follows: NAGVMQNPRHLVRRRGQEARLRCSPMKGHSHVYWYRQLPEEGLKFMVYLQKENIIDESGMPKERFSAEFPKEGPSILRIQQVVRGDSAAYFCASSAGTQPAVYEQFFGPGTRLTVL.

This sequence joins TRBV5-1 and TRBJ1-2; the D is unclear. This CDR3 is built from 14 residues. Germline-derived CDR1 and CDR2 are SGHRS and YFSETQ. V was clipped by 0 bases and J by 2 bases, with 8 bases between them. CDR3 nucleotides: TGCGCCAGCAGCTTGGCAGGAAAGAACTATGGCTACACCTTC. Protein: CASSLAGKNYGYTF. Looking up the rest from reference TRBV5-1 and TRBJ1-2 gives the full variable domain: KAGVTQTPRYLIKTRGQQVTLSCSPISGHRSVSWYQQTPGQGLQFLFEYFSETQRNKGNFPGRFSGRQFSNSRSEMNVSTLELGDSALYLCASSLAGKNYGYTFGSGTRLTVV.

This chain links TRBV4-1 with TRBJ2-7; perhaps TRBD2 as D (6 bases). The CDR3 has 13 amino acids. Trimming left V 4 bases short and J 2 bases short, with 9 bases between. The V gene's germline CDR1 is MGHRA and CDR2 YSYEKL. CDR3 bases: TGCGCCAGCAGCCCCGGGAGTACCTACGAGCAGTACTTC. It translates to CASSPGSTYEQYF.

The chain carries TRBV28 and TRBJ1-1; D perhaps matches TRBD1 (5 bases). Per the germline V gene, CDR1 is MDHEN and CDR2 is SYDVKM. The CDR3 is 14 residues long. V shed 6 bases and J shed 2 bases, with 13 bases lying between them. CDR3 sequence reads: CASRTYDRNTEAFF. DNA of the CDR3: TGTGCCAGCAGAACATACGACAGAAACACTGAAGCTTTCTTT.

The chain combines TRBV5-1 with TRBJ2-5; D tentatively fits TRBD1 or TRBD2 (5 bases each). The germline CDR1 and CDR2 sequences are SGHRS and YFSETQ. The length of the CDR3 is 14 residues. The V gene lost 2 bases and the J gene lost 3 bases, with 11 bases spanning the gap. The CDR3 nucleotides read TGCGCCAGCAGCTTCCGGGACGGTAAAGAGACCCAGTACTTC. This translates into CASSFRDGKETQYF.

The V and J genes are TRBV15 and TRBJ1-1; D remains ambiguous. Trimming took off 0 bases at V and 0 bases at J, with 11 bases between the two ends. This CDR3 contains 16 residues. The germline V gene has CDR1 LNHNV and CDR2 YYDKDF (reference sequence). The CDR3 nucleotides are TGTGCCACCAGCAGAGAAGAGGCGAGAGTGAACACTGAAGCTTTCTTT. This gives the protein CATSREEARVNTEAFF.

The gene calls are TRBV7-9 and TRBJ2-5; TRBD1 or TRBD2 may be the D gene (6 bases each). The V and J ends lost 0 bases and 1 base respectively, with 9 bases between them. CDR1 is SEHNR, CDR2 FQNEAQ, per germline (reference sequence). This CDR3 is 15 amino acids long. Here the CDR3 reads CASSLAGGLQETQYF. The CDR3 coding sequence is TGTGCCAGCAGCTTAGCGGGGGGCCTCCAAGAGACCCAGTACTTC.

Comments on this clone: The junction departs from germline at one end; a sequencing error may be responsible. The gene calls are TRBV18 and TRBJ2-4; no reliable D call. CDR3 length: 13 residues. The germline CDR1 and CDR2 sequences are KGHSH and LQKENI. CDR3 amino acids: CASSPNGKGVRNF. DNA of the CDR3: TGTGCCAGCTCACCAAATGGGAAAGGTGTCCGGAACTTC.

The gene calls are TRBV6-6 and TRBJ2-7, with 8 bases matching TRBD2. CDR3 size: 14 residues. V lost 5 bases to trimming and J lost 2 bases; unmatched junction nucleotides: 5. The germline CDR1 and CDR2 sequences are MNHNY and SVGAGI (reference sequence). Written as DNA, the CDR3 is TGTGCCAGCAGTCCGAGCGGGAGTCCCTACGAGCAGTACTTC. It translates to CASSPSGSPYEQYF.

The chain carries TRBV28 and TRBJ1-5; the D gene is possibly TRBD1 (5 bases). CDR1 and CDR2 (germline): MDHEN, SYDVKM. The CDR3 is 15 amino acids. Trimming left V 6 bases short and J 6 bases short, with 18 bases between. The CDR3 region has the DNA TGTGCCAGCAGGGCGGGAGTGGGGCCTGGTCAGCCCCAGCATTTT. It yields the protein CASRAGVGPGQPQHF.

The chain combines TRBV5-4 with TRBJ1-1, with a tentative D call TRBD1 (6 bases). The V end was cut by 5 bases, the J end by 1 base, with 9 bases between. CDR3 length equals 13 residues. Germline CDR1 reads SGHNT; CDR2 reads YYREEE (reference sequence). The CDR3 loop is CASRGQRNTEAFF. In DNA form, the CDR3 reads TGTGCCAGCAGAGGACAGAGGAACACTGAAGCTTTCTTT.

V usage is TRBV9 and J usage is TRBJ1-3; D unclear. CDR1 is SGDLS, CDR2 YYNGEE, per germline. This CDR3 comprises 16 residues. V lost 4 bases and J lost 0, with 14 bases in between. CDR3 sequence (DNA): TGTGCCAGCAGCCCCCCCGGCAGGACCTCTGGAAACACCATATATTTT. Amino acids: CASSPPGRTSGNTIYF.

This chain joins TRBV10-3 and TRBJ2-7; tentatively, D is TRBD1 (6 bases). V shed 6 bases and J shed 2 bases, with 17 bases lying between them. CDR1 is ENHRY, CDR2 SYGVKD, per germline. The CDR3 contains 15 residues. The CDR3, as DNA: TGTGCCATCAGGAGAACGGGACAACTTCCCTACGAGCAGTACTTC. It codes for CAIRRTGQLPYEQYF.